This T cell receptor (beta chain) was captured in a study of Graves' ophthalmopathy and Graves' hyperthyroidism. Ophthalmopathy-affected donors exhibited moderate-to-severe activity, CAS ≥3, NOSPECS ≥4, and duration under 3 months. From fresh peripheral blood, roughly 9.3 ml in volume, the PBMCs were obtained. Study-wide results and caveats: Sensitivity of around 85% and specificity of around 76% were achieved when a 13-signature model separated ophthalmopathy from stable hyperthyroidism. Clonotypes were expanded in thyroid at above 0.001 frequency, and most also appeared in blood.

This clonotype was detected ten times or more. What it recognizes is unknown. Trimming removed 9 bases at V and 6 bases at J, with 9 bases between. The germline gives CDR1 MDHEN, CDR2 SYDVKM. This CDR3 is 11 amino acids long. For repertoire sequencing, the TCR beta CDR3 regions were amplified from RNA transcripts. First-round RT-PCR with HTBI primers preceded a second-round multiplex PCR. TCRdb called the multiplex PCR reads again in MiXCR, with one record for every CDR3 protein. Of about 400,000 distinct CDR3 sequences in the sample, 15% to 20% were seen once. The TCR comes from a young woman with Graves' ophthalmopathy. This rearrangement joins TRBV28 to TRBJ2-4, with no clear D. Sequencing was done on a sample of peripheral blood. CDR3 sequence reads: CASRAGNIQYF. The CDR3 region has the DNA TGTGCCAGTCGGGCAGGAAACATTCAGTACTTC.